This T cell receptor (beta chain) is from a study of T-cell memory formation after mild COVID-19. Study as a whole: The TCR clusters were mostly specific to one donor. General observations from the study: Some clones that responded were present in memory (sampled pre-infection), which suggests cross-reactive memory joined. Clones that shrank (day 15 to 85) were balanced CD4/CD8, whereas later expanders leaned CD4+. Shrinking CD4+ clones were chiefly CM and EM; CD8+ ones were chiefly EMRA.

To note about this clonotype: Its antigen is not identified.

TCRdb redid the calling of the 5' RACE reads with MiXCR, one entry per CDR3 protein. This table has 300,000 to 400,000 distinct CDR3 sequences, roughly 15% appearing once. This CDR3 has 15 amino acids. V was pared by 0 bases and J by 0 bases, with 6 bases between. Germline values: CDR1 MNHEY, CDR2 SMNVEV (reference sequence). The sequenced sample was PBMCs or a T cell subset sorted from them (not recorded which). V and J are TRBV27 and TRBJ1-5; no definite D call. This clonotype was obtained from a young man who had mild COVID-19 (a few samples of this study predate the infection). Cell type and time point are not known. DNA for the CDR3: TGTGCCAGCAGTTTATCGTGGAGTAGCAATCAGCCCCAGCATTTT. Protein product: CASSLSWSSNQPQHF.